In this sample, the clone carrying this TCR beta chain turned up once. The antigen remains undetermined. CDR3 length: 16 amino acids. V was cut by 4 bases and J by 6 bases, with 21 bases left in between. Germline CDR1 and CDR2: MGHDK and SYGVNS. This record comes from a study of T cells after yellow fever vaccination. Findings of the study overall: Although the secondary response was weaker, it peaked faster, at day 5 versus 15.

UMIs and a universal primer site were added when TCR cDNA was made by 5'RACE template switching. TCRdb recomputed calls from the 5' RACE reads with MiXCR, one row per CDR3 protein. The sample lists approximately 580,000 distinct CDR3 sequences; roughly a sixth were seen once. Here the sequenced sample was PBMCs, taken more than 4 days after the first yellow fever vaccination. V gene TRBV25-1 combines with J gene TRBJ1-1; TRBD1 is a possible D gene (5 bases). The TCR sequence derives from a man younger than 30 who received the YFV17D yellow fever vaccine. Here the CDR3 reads CASSGDAGRLYAEAFF. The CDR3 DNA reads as TGTGCCAGCAGTGGGGATGCAGGGAGGTTGTATGCTGAAGCTTTCTTT. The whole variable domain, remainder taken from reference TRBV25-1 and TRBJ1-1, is EADIYQTPRYLVIGTGKKITLECSQTMGHDKMYWYQQDPGMELHLIHYSYGVNSTEKGDLSSESTVSRIRTEHFPLTLESARPSHTSQYLCASSGDAGRLYAEAFFGQGTRLTVV.